These T cell receptor beta chains were read from a single sample in a study of control samples from healthy donors and cancer patients. The protocol was immunoSEQ multiplex PCR, while the TCRdb copy is restricted to in-frame clones and leaves out a portion. The repertoire holds about 410,000 clones, with more than 80% as singletons. Specimen: PBMCs. The receptors were sampled from a man in his forties with head and neck cancer. Both conserved end residues are part of each CDR3. Rows may omit the clone size; those that give it use once, few, many or a size class.

clone_size v_call cdr3_aa
. TRBV18 CASSNGVPNTEAFF
. TRBV5-5 CASAYSGGPASTDTQYF
. TRBV6-5 CASKTGSNTGELFF
. TRBV19 CASSINSGRTDTQYF
. TRBV28 CASRLWTGWDTQYF
. TRBV28 CASSLQGKQYF
once TRBV19 CASSNGRGNEQYF
once TRBV19 CASSMTNDFGYTF
once TRBV9 CASSVGDYTEAFF
. TRBV28 CASSFSKVRVNTEAFF
. TRBV2 CASSVGQGRNQPQHF
. TRBV18 CASSPRDKKSGNTIYF
. TRBV28 CASCPVFSGNTIYF
. TRBV10-3 CAISPQGTKQYF
. TRBV21-1 CASRMGGPRDEQYF
. TRBV4-2 CASSQLRANEQFF
. TRBV6-5 CAIVDQTQYF
. TRBV29-1 CSVVGDSGNTIYF
. TRBV2 CASIRTGVGNTEAFF
. TRBV2 CATQSQGQFF
. TRBV11-1 CASSPRGSSYNEQFF
. TRBV5-4 CASSLAPPTIGELFF
. TRBV5-5 CASSLGRADSNQPQHF
. TRBV5-4 CASSPPGQTTDTQYF
. TRBV27 CASRRQQGNTIYF
. TRBV5-1 CASSGGDNSPLHF
. TRBV12-3/TRBV12-4 CASSSGGNTQYF
. TRBV7-3 CASSHPGSLDGYTF
. TRBV19 CASSMGGVQETQYF
. TRBV21-1 CASSRLWGRRTGEGYNEQFF
. TRBV6-1 CASSGFPGTGVQPQHF
once TRBV15 CATSRPITYEQYF
. TRBV11-3 CASSLGDSSHNEQFF
. TRBV19 CASSINRGDGYTF
once TRBV7-9 CASSLAGFGEQYF
. TRBV5-5 CASSLGGGGETQYF
. TRBV4-1 CASSVQVNYGYTF
once TRBV6-1 CASSESVFGVGLNTEAFF
. TRBV25-1 CASSPLSTQYNSPLHF
. TRBV7-9 CASSPRLDRALQETQYF
. TRBV10-3 CAISESAGGMTEAFF
. TRBV30 CAWMDSSNSPLHF
. TRBV29-1 CSVVVMGQAPDGYTF
. TRBV29-1 CSVRRQGGEQYF
. TRBV27 CASSAGQGSDTEAFF
once TRBV19 CASSPRGTENQPQHF
. TRBV28 CASSLRQSNQPQHF
once TRBV10-3 CAISVGQRNTEAFF
. TRBV7-2 CASSPGTPRTDTQYF
. TRBV5-6 CASSLVSGDTGELFF
few TRBV19 CASSNRGGFTYEQYF
once TRBV5-1 CASSRQNTDTQYF
. TRBV24-1 CATSLGRNTDTQYF
few TRBV3-1/TRBV3-2 CASSQWGSRYGYTF
. TRBV28 CASSLYRAQGGQPQHF
. TRBV6-2/TRBV6-3 CASSYDRQNMNYEQYF
. TRBV7-8 CASSPGRSGIHGYTF
. TRBV5-1 CASSLEGVATDTQYF
. TRBV7-2 CASSLGVGLSYEQYF